Described below is a single T cell receptor beta chain sequence and its context. This clone occurred once. The target of this receptor is not known. No much larger clonotype is one base removed from it; base qualities were not supplied. These data come from a study of shared clonotypes between healthy human individuals (dated by TCRdb to 2018 to 2020). Regarding the research as a whole: The cohort included a few men and a couple of women between 18 and 49 years of age. For each donor, CD4 naive and CD4 memory were each run on three plates, CD8 naive on two plates, and CD8 memory on one plate. To estimate repertoire size and how much clonotype sharing occurs between individuals, the study deeply sequenced the blood TCR repertoires of several healthy adults. Different laboratories and diverse techniques were used to prepare libraries and sequence TCR repertoires, to increase sequencing depth and limit assay-specific biases. Per donor, leukapheresis produced somewhere between about 0.9 and 9.5 billion PBMCs. The paper's findings and limits, for the study overall: Estimated clonotype richness was generally larger for naive than for memory subsets. Sampling was limited to blood, and TCR repertoires in tissue likely differ from TCR repertoires in blood. Based on pairwise subsampling, the degree of clonotype sharing among donors was expected to be affected by sequencing depth. When four donors were compared, the shared fraction of clonotypes was roughly 4.8% for naive CD4, 3% to 4% for naive CD8, about 2.5% for memory CD4, and less than 0.5% for memory CD8. Clonotypes shared by all four sorted-subset donors showed higher generation probabilities than non-shared clonotypes. The genetic and exposure-history diversity represented was limited by the small number of donors. Even with the large sequencing depth, rarefaction of the sorted-subset datasets indicated that sequencing was incomplete.

Using the deep immunoSEQ assay, multiplex PCR amplified TCR CDR3 regions from genomic DNA. Genomic DNA extracted from each cell subset was distributed evenly over all wells of several immunoSEQ 96-well plates, and each plate served as one replicate. For sorted subsets, around 200 ng genomic DNA, equal to about 30,000 T cell genomes, was loaded into each replicate PCR. The purified libraries were quantified using a Qubit 3.0 fluorometer, sized with a Bioanalyzer 2100, and then quantified again using the KAPA Library Quantification kit. Each immunoSEQ 96-well plate was sequenced on its own single-read 150-cycle Illumina NextSeq 550 flow cell. In the source study's methods: Because the immunoSEQ output held only junctional sequences and lacked quality scores, the filtering could not match the filtering applied to full-length reads. To assign V/J genes and CDR3, sequences were annotated against IMGT germline references using PyIR, a Python wrapper for IgBLAST v1.9. Any read was removed if the V/J assignment was weak (E-value above 1e-6), the CDR3 was missing, or the read contained stop codons, out-of-frame junctions, or ambiguous translated residues. V3J clonotypes were defined by identical inferred V gene, J gene, and CDR3 amino acid sequence. To compute the percentage overlap between repertoires, the number of shared unique clonotypes was divided by the size of the smaller repertoire. Richness of each repertoire was evaluated using RTK rarefaction, the Chao1 estimator, and Recon v2.1 estimates of unobserved clonotypes. Generation probabilities were computed with OLGA for all TCRbeta clonotypes obtained by the gDNA method from a handful of donors. TCRdb re-hosts the immuneACCESS table, in-frame sequences only. Its copies lack some clones; in the studies checked, an unresolved V gene accounts for under half of them, and the cause for the rest is not known. V, J and clone size are taken as reported in that table, and D and trimming were inferred from the DNA itself. The sample includes some 2 million clones, with 90% to 95% observed a single time. 0.1% to 0.15% of the sample is in the top ten clones.

The donors were healthy, HIV-negative adults with no recently reported acute infections or vaccinations. Only Caucasian adults living in Nashville, Tennessee, USA were represented among the donors. Magnetic negative selection was used to enrich CD4+ T cells, after which naive cells were positively selected on CD45RA and the negative fraction became the memory subset. After blood collection by leukapheresis, PBMCs were isolated using Ficoll-Histopaque density gradient centrifugation and then cryopreserved in the vapor phase of liquid nitrogen. Analytical flow cytometry was used to check the purity and quantity of every magnetically sorted T cell population. Genomic DNA was isolated from every sorted fraction and measured by UV absorbance on a Nanodrop 2000c. V and J lose 4 bases and 1 base, and a span of 6 bases separates them. CDR3 length: 13 amino acids, cysteine to phenylalanine. The read is trimmed to its CDR3 DNA, 39 bases read in frame from base 1. Sequences KGHSH (CDR1) and LQKENI (CDR2) are obtained from the germline V gene.

The chain employs TRBV18 and TRBJ2-3; too little of a D gene remains to name it. Sequenced: naive CD4+ T cells sorted from blood. Sample cell subset or site, as interpreted from the label and publication: CD45RA+ positively selected. This clonotype originated in a man between 18 and 29 years old in good health. CDR3 protein: CASSRDRTDTQYF. The bases are TGTGCCAGCTCACGCGATCGCACAGATACGCAGTATTTT.